The table lists the clone carrying this T cell receptor (beta chain) with a few counts. The antigen is unknown. MiXCR, applied by TCRdb to the RACE reads, yields one record per CDR3 protein. This repertoire shows 250,000 to 300,000 distinct CDR3 sequences, just under 8% found once; its top ten account for 0.9% to 1.5%. Time point described: pre-sensitization, week 0. The treatment was: therapeutic diphenylcyclopropenone sensitization with weekly scalp DPC. The sample originates from a study of human T cells and chemical hapten exposure. Findings and limits, study-wide: Expanded TCR sets contained significantly more large CDR3 similarity clusters than controls.

Germline CDR1 is LGHNT and CDR2 is FRNRAP. The CDR3 consists of 13 residues. V was clipped by 6 bases and J by 5 bases, with 11 bases between them. The clonotype was recovered from a man aged 18 to 30 with alopecia areata. Some clones in this sample may be carry-over from other donors' samples. V usage is TRBV12-5 and J usage is TRBJ1-5; D is undetermined. Here the sequenced sample was whole blood, taken in connection with sensitization to the hapten diphenylcyclopropenone (DPC). The CDR3 spells CASGAGRDQPQHF. In nucleotides, the CDR3 is TGTGCTAGTGGCGCGGGCCGTGATCAGCCCCAGCATTTT. Together with reference TRBV12-5 and TRBJ1-5, the CDR3 gives the full variable domain: DARVTQTPRHKVTEMGQEVTMRCQPILGHNTVFWYRQTMMQGLELLAYFRNRAPLDDSGMPKDRFSAEMPDATLATLKIQPSEPRDSAVYFCASGAGRDQPQHFGDGTRLSIL.